This T cell receptor beta chain originates from a study of blood T cell repertoires in COVID-19. Study-level background: Spain, Italy and the United States supplied samples that represented acute and convalescent COVID-19. T cells, B-cell-depleted T cells, or PBMCs supplied cDNA or gDNA.

Authors' methods: The authors estimated nucleated cell counts from reference gene primer amplification. Generated by immunoSEQ multiplex PCR, the TCRdb table keeps only in-frame clones and is missing some. That table is the source of V, J and clone size, and D and trimming were worked out from the DNA. The table includes fewer than 250,000 clones, roughly 80% detected once. Trimming took 4 bases from V and 2 from J; bases not matched to a gene: 5. CDR3 length equals 15 residues. From germline, CDR1 is SGHTS and CDR2 YDEGEE. The V call is TRBV5-8, the J call TRBJ2-2; 7 positions match TRBD1. The material sequenced was peripheral blood. The sequence came from a human donor in a cohort sampled during active COVID-19. CDR3 in amino acids: CASSLGQTNTGELFF. In DNA form, the CDR3 reads TGTGCCAGCAGCCTGGGACAGACAAACACCGGGGAGCTGTTTTTT.